The clone carrying this T cell receptor beta chain was seen at least ten times. Antigen: not known. The data derive from a study of neurological immune-mediated disorders. Whole-study results and caveats: Multiple sclerosis was found to have the least TCR clonal expansion, below healthy controls, and HTLV-1-associated myelopathy the most.

MiXCR, run by TCRdb on the 5' RACE reads, gives a single entry per CDR3 protein. The table includes tens of thousands of distinct CDR3 sequences, roughly 3.2% detected once. The CDR3 has 16 residues. The ends were cut back, 5 bases at V and 0 bases at J, with 17 bases in the middle. The source material was PBMCs. V and J are TRBV12-3 or TRBV12-4 and TRBJ2-7; possibly TRBD1 or TRBD2 for D (5 bases each). The TCR was taken from a woman aged 45-60 years with multiple sclerosis. The CDR3 loop reads CASSPWDLLGSYEQYF. In DNA, the CDR3 is TGTGCCAGCAGTCCCTGGGACCTTTTAGGCTCCTACGAGCAGTACTTC.